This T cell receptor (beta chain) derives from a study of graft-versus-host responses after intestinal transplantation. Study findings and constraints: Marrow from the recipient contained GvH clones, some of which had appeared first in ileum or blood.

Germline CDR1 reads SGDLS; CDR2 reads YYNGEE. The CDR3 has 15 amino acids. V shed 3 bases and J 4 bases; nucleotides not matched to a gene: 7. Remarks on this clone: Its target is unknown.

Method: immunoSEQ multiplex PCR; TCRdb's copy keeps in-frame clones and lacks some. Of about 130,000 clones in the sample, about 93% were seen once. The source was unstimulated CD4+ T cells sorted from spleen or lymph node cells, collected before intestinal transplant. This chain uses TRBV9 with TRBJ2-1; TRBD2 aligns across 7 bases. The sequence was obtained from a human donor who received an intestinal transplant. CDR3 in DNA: TGTGCCAGCAGCGAGACTAGCTGGAAGTACAATGAGCAGTTCTTC. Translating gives CASSETSWKYNEQFF.